What follows are 12 T cell receptor beta chains derived from one specimen sequenced in a study of vaccination effects on CD4 cells after COVID-19. Ahead of sequencing, the ViraFEST assay grew antigen-specific CD4+ T cells using viral peptide pools. Culture proceeded for 10 days, and CD4+ T cells were then isolated. None of these healthy vaccinees had been infected with SARS-CoV-2 before vaccination. Antigens of these TCRs are unknown. Only in-frame clones appear in the TCRdb table, and some are missing; sequencing was by immunoSEQ multiplex PCR. The sample shows 30,000 to 35,000 clones, around 73% of them seen only once. The sequencing used CD4+ T cells from PBMCs cultured with HCoV-OC43 spike peptides, collected before COVID-19 vaccination. Subset defined: HCoV-OC43 spike overlapping peptide pool stimulation. The receptors come from a human donor who received a COVID-19 vaccine.

The chain carries TRBV4-3 and TRBJ2-7; 9 nucleotides match TRBD1. Losses at the gene ends were 7 bases for V and 3 bases for J; bases not matched to a gene: 4. From germline, CDR1 is LGHNA and CDR2 YSLEER. This CDR3 is 13 amino acids long. In DNA form, the CDR3 reads TGCGCCAGCAACCGGGACAGGGACTACGAGCAGTACTTC. Translation: CASNRDRDYEQYF.

The genes are TRBV6-5 and TRBJ1-2, with no clear D. The CDR3 is made up of 13 amino acids. V dropped 3 bases and J dropped 7 bases, with 12 bases sitting between them. Germline V CDR1 and CDR2: MNHEY, SVGAGI. For the CDR3, the DNA is TGTGCCAGCAGTTATAAGAGGGCTGGTGGCTACACCTTC. Encoded protein: CASSYKRAGGYTF.

This clone was observed a handful of times. This rearrangement joins TRBV19 to TRBJ1-1, with 9 bases matching TRBD1. The CDR3 covers 14 residues. From germline, CDR1 is LNHDA and CDR2 SQIVND (reference sequence). V lost 8 bases and J lost 7; bases outside the gene matches: 11. The CDR3 DNA reads as TGTGCCAGTGCGAACACAGGGGGCCTTGGTGAAGCTTTCTTT. As protein: CASANTGGLGEAFF.

This chain connects TRBV28 to TRBJ2-4; TRBD2 agrees at 13 bases. The CDR3 consists of 16 residues. The V gene's germline CDR1 is MDHEN and CDR2 SYDVKM. The V and J ends lost 3 bases and 9 bases, in that order; junction bases with no gene match: 8. In nucleotides, the CDR3 is TGTGCCAGCAGTTTTGGAGGACTAGCGGGAGCGAGCATTCAGTACTTC. It encodes CASSFGGLAGASIQYF.

The chain couples TRBV3-1 (or the pseudogene TRBV3-2) to TRBJ2-3; D unresolved. This CDR3 contains 11 residues. With 4 bases removed from V and 3 bases from J, the gap between germline ends came to 2 bases. The germline V gene encodes CDR1 LGHDT and CDR2 YNNKEL (reference sequence). The CDR3 is CASSLTDTQYF. The CDR3 DNA reads TGTGCCAGCAGCCTGACAGATACGCAGTATTTT.

The J gene is TRBJ2-5, the V gene TRBV5-1; 7 bases align to TRBD2. The length of the CDR3 is 13 residues. V lost 7 bases, J lost 5 bases, and 8 bases stayed unmatched. CDR1 is SGHRS, CDR2 YFSETQ, per germline. The CDR3 sequence: CASHSLAMETQYF. CDR3 in DNA: TGCGCCAGCCATTCACTAGCGATGGAGACCCAGTACTTC.

The table lists this clone with a count of one. The V gene is TRBV10-3, the J gene TRBJ2-1; D unclear. The CDR3 loop spans 15 amino acids. Per germline, CDR1 ENHRY and CDR2 SYGVKD. V was shortened by 3 bases and J by 0 bases, with 9 bases between the two germline ends. CDR3 amino acids: CAISDSGPSYNEQFF. In nucleotides, the CDR3 is TGTGCCATCAGTGACTCGGGCCCCTCCTACAATGAGCAGTTCTTC.

This chain uses TRBV30 with TRBJ1-1; 8 bases align to TRBD1. The V gene end was trimmed by 2 bases and the J gene end by 6 bases; junction bases not matched to a gene: 8. Per the germline V gene, CDR1 is GTSNPN and CDR2 is SVGIG (reference sequence). The CDR3 runs to 14 residues. The CDR3 region has the DNA TGTGCCTGGAGTTTCGGCAGGGGGCAGGCTGAAGCTTTCTTT. Translating it yields CAWSFGRGQAEAFF.

The V and J genes are TRBV6-5 and TRBJ1-1, with 9 positions matching TRBD1. This CDR3 contains 16 residues. Germline values: CDR1 MNHEY, CDR2 SVGAGI. The V gene end was trimmed by 3 bases and the J gene end by 1 base; junction bases not matched to a gene: 6. The CDR3 DNA is TGTGCCAGCAGTTATTTACAGGGGGCGCGGAACACTGAAGCTTTCTTT. This gives the protein CASSYLQGARNTEAFF.

The chain recombines TRBV7-2 with TRBJ1-2, with TRBD1 identical over 9 bases. CDR3 size: 15 residues. Per the germline V gene, CDR1 is SGHTA and CDR2 is FQGNSA. The trim removed 2 bases at V and 6 bases at J, leaving 7 bases unmatched. The CDR3 here is CASSLTGTGSDGYTF. CDR3 DNA: TGTGCCAGCAGCTTAACCGGGACAGGGTCTGATGGCTACACCTTC.

The J gene is TRBJ2-1, the V gene TRBV19; the match to TRBD2 covers 11 bases. CDR3 size: 15 residues. Germline lookup yields CDR1 LNHDA and CDR2 SQIVND (reference sequence). The ends lost 3 bases at V and 6 bases at J; junction bases unmatched: 4. The CDR3 loop is CASSMTSGIFNEQFF. The CDR3 nucleotides read TGTGCCAGTAGTATGACTAGCGGGATCTTCAATGAGCAGTTCTTC.

The V call is TRBV30, the J call TRBJ2-3; the match to TRBD2 covers 13 bases. The CDR3 loop spans 19 amino acids. Germline assignment: CDR1 GTSNPN and CDR2 SVGIG (reference sequence). Germline trimming cut 0 bases from V and 1 base from J; bases unmatched to any gene: 10. The CDR3: CAWSVRLAGGPYRTDTQYF. The CDR3 region has the DNA TGTGCCTGGAGTGTACGACTAGCGGGAGGCCCCTACCGCACAGATACGCAGTATTTT.